This T cell receptor (beta chain) was documented in a study of blood T cell repertoires in COVID-19. Study details: The study drew acute and convalescent COVID-19 samples from the United States, Italy and Spain. PBMCs, B-cell-depleted T cells, or T cells were the source of the cDNA or gDNA that made up the material.

This clone was picked up a small number of times. With 4 bases removed from V and 5 bases from J, the gap between germline ends came to 6 bases. The CDR3 spans 11 residues. How the authors handled the data: Estimation of nucleated cell counts was performed using reference gene primer amplification. Data came from immunoSEQ multiplex PCR; TCRdb stores just in-frame clones and leaves some out. That table is the source of V, J and clone size, and D and trimming were worked out from the DNA. The sample records about 130,000 clones, 70% to 80% being singletons. This receptor was obtained from a woman aged 70-85 years with COVID-19, enrolled during active disease. V is TRBV12-3 or TRBV12-4 and J is TRBJ2-7; perhaps TRBD2 as D (5 bases). The specimen was peripheral blood. The CDR3 here is CASSSGNEQYF. The CDR3 bases are TGTGCCAGCAGTTCGGGGAACGAGCAGTACTTC.